This T cell receptor (beta chain) was profiled in a study of shared clonotypes between healthy human individuals. Across the whole study: The composition of the donors was a couple of women and a few men aged 18 to 49.

TCRdb's table, derived via immunoSEQ multiplex PCR, lists solely in-frame clones and lacks some. The table includes approximately 2.4 million clones, approximately 96% detected once. Germline CDR1 MDHEN, CDR2 SYDVKM. This CDR3 contains 14 residues. With 2 bases removed from V and 8 bases from J, the gap between germline ends came to 12 bases. The sample holds one count of this clone. The antigen is unknown. From CD4+ cells came CD45RA+ naive and CD45RA-negative memory subsets. Study observations and caveats: Clonotypes not shared had lower generation probabilities than those common to all four donors. Larger richness was generally estimated for naive than memory subsets.

This clonotype was sampled from a man aged 18 to 29 in good health. The chain carries TRBV28 and TRBJ1-4; D is unresolved. The sample was naive CD4+ T cells sorted from blood. The subset: CD45RA+ positively selected. As DNA, the CDR3 is TGTGCCAGCAGTTTAAATGGTGGAGGAGAAAAACTGTTTTTT. Translating it yields CASSLNGGGEKLFF.